The 8 T cell receptor beta chains in this list originate from one sample, sequenced in a study of CD8 T cells in ankylosing spondylitis. TCRdb independently ran MiXCR on the 5' RACE reads; one entry per CDR3 protein. Altogether hundreds of thousands of distinct CDR3 sequences are present, 20% being singletons, with the ten largest covering around 13%. The sample consisted of blood, either unsorted or a sorted T cell fraction (not recorded which). These receptor sequences come from a male donor with ankylosing spondylitis or in good health (not recorded which).

This clonotype was counted once. This chain links TRBV7-9 with TRBJ2-2, with D unresolved. V was pared by 5 bases and J by 1 base, with 11 bases between. Per germline, CDR1 SEHNR and CDR2 FQNEAQ (reference sequence). The CDR3 covers 15 residues. The CDR3 DNA is TGTGCCAGCAGCCCTGGGGAAGAGAACACCGGGGAGCTGTTTTTT. Protein product: CASSPGEENTGELFF.

This clonotype has a handful of counts. The CDR3 protein is CATARGTSDGELFF. DNA of the CDR3: TGTGCCACGGCTAGGGGGACTAGCGACGGGGAGCTGTTTTTT. The rearrangement links TRBV24-1 to TRBJ2-2, with 10 positions matching TRBD2. V gave up 10 bases and J gave up 7 bases; unmatched junction bases: 8. The CDR3 totals 14 residues. CDR1 KGHDR and CDR2 SFDVKD come from the germline V gene.

There are a few counts of this clonotype. Compared with germline, one end of the junction differs, possibly owing to a read error. V gene TRBV6-2 or TRBV6-3 combines with J gene TRBJ2-3; D is perhaps TRBD1 (6 bases). Germline V CDR1 and CDR2: MNHEY, SVGEGT. The CDR3 is 16 residues long. The CDR3 DNA follows: TGTGCCAGCAGTAACTCGGTTAGGGGGTTCGCAGATACGCAGTATTTT. Protein product: CASSNSVRGFADTQYF.

This clonotype was seen more than once but under ten times. The rearrangement uses TRBV9 and TRBJ2-1, with a weak D call TRBD1 (6 bases). V dropped 0 bases and J dropped 4 bases, with 14 bases sitting between them. The CDR3 is made up of 16 amino acids. CDR1 SGDLS and CDR2 YYNGEE come from the germline V gene. CDR3 in DNA: TGTGCCAGCAGCGTAGGGTCAGGGGCCCTTTACAATGAGCAGTTCTTC. Translated, it gives CASSVGSGALYNEQFF.

This clonotype showed up just a few times. V and J are TRBV12-3 or TRBV12-4 and TRBJ2-1; the D call may be TRBD1 or TRBD2 (5 bases each). V was shortened by 4 bases and J by 7 bases, with 11 bases between the two germline ends. The CDR3 is made up of 13 amino acids. The CDR3 protein is CASSSWGPNEQFF. The CDR3 region has the DNA TGTGCCAGCAGTTCCTGGGGACCGAATGAGCAGTTCTTC.

This chain uses TRBV7-8 with TRBJ2-3, with D maybe TRBD2 (5 bases). V lost 5 bases, J lost 4 bases, and 13 bases lay in between. CDR3 length: 14 residues. Germline lookup yields CDR1 SGHVS and CDR2 FQNEAQ. The CDR3 reads CASSVRGGADTQYF. DNA of the CDR3: TGTGCCAGCAGCGTCCGGGGTGGGGCAGATACGCAGTATTTT.

The genes are TRBV11-1 and TRBJ2-1; 9 nucleotides align to TRBD1. The CDR3 extends over 15 amino acids. Unmatched junction bases numbered 6, after V lost 4 bases and J lost 5 bases. Germline V lookup: CDR1 SGHAT, CDR2 FQDESV (reference sequence). This chain's CDR3 is CASSSRQGGNNEQFF. DNA for the CDR3: TGTGCCAGCAGCTCTCGACAGGGGGGAAACAATGAGCAGTTCTTC.

The V gene is TRBV29-1, the J gene TRBJ2-7; the match to TRBD2 covers 10 bases. CDR1 is SQVTM, CDR2 ANQGSEA, per germline. J was trimmed by 1 base and V by 3 bases; bases with no gene match: 6. The CDR3 length is 15 residues. CDR3 region: CSVEPSGGESYEQYF. CDR3 in DNA: TGCAGCGTTGAGCCTAGCGGGGGTGAGTCCTACGAGCAGTACTTC.